This T cell receptor (beta chain) derives from a study of PD-1 blockade in classical Hodgkin lymphoma. Stated time point: cycle 4 day 1 (C4D1), after five to seven weeks of nivolumab. The patients all showed relapse after autologous stem cell transplantation, while their brentuximab vedotin exposure varied. Trimming cost V 0 bases and J 8 bases, with 5 bases left between them. The CDR3 has 11 residues. Germline V gene lookup returns CDR1 SGDLS and CDR2 YYNGEE. TCRdb's copy holds only in-frame clones and misses some; the assay was immunoSEQ multiplex PCR. The table includes some 110,000 clones, more than 70% detected once.

This specimen was peripheral blood mononuclear cells (PBMCs), taken before the fourth cycle of nivolumab. This TCR was sampled from a human donor with classical Hodgkin lymphoma. The chain combines TRBV9 with TRBJ1-1; D gene uncertain. The CDR3 reads CASSVAGEAFF. In DNA, the CDR3 is TGTGCCAGCAGCGTAGCGGGGGAAGCTTTCTTT. Looking up the rest from reference TRBV9 and TRBJ1-1 gives the full variable domain: DSGVTQTPKHLITATGQRVTLRCSPRSGDLSVYWYQQSLDQGLQFLIQYYNGEERAKGNILERFSAQQFPDLHSELNLSSLELGDSALYFCASSVAGEAFFGQGTRLTVV.